The 25 T cell receptor beta chains presented below share a single source sample, sequenced in a study of shared clonotypes between healthy human individuals. Assay used: immunoSEQ multiplex PCR; TCRdb lists only in-frame clones, some missing. Among a few million clones listed, just under 95% were seen once. The material sequenced was naive CD4+ T cells from PBMCs. Described subset: CD45RA+ positively selected. The receptor source for this set is a man younger than 35 in good health. Some clones in this sample may be carry-over from other donors' samples.

This chain connects TRBV30 to TRBJ2-7, with 8 bases identical to TRBD1. J gave up 5 bases and V 0 bases, and 15 bases lay outside the gene matches. Per germline, CDR1 GTSNPN and CDR2 SVGIG (reference sequence). There are 17 residues in the CDR3. This CDR3 is CAWSVRFWTGSIHEQYF. The CDR3, as DNA: TGTGCCTGGAGTGTACGTTTCTGGACAGGGTCGATCCACGAGCAGTACTTC.

The chain uses TRBV29-1 and TRBJ2-1, with 8 bases lining up with TRBD2. V dropped 4 bases and J dropped 8; count of bases not matched to a gene: 10. This CDR3 has 14 amino acids. Germline CDR1 SQVTM, CDR2 ANQGSEA. The CDR3: CSVGGTRSGDEQFF. CDR3 coding DNA: TGCAGCGTTGGAGGGACTAGGTCGGGCGATGAGCAGTTCTTC.

The V and J genes are TRBV30 and TRBJ2-7, with TRBD1 identical over 9 bases. This CDR3 contains 13 residues. The V gene's germline CDR1 is GTSNPN and CDR2 SVGIG (reference sequence). The junction had 8 bases not matched to a gene; V was cut back by 5 bases and J by 6 bases. The CDR3 here is CAWGTGIGLEQYF. The CDR3 DNA reads as TGTGCCTGGGGGACAGGGATTGGTCTCGAGCAGTACTTC.

This clone was recorded once. The V and J genes are TRBV29-1 and TRBJ1-1; TRBD1 is a possible D gene (6 bases). This CDR3 region has 13 residues. Between the trimmed V and J ends, which lost 6 bases and 1 base, there was a span of 12 bases. Per the germline V gene, CDR1 is SQVTM and CDR2 is ANQGSEA. CDR3 loop: CSVRRDTNTEAFF. As DNA, the CDR3 is TGCAGCGTCCGCCGGGACACGAACACTGAAGCTTTCTTT.

This clone was detected only once. The chain joins TRBV5-1 to TRBJ2-2, with TRBD2 matching 13 bases. CDR3 length: 15 residues. Germline loops: CDR1 SGHRS, CDR2 YFSETQ. With 4 bases clipped from V and 6 bases from J, the junction kept 3 bases outside the gene matches. The CDR3 reads CASSIGLAGAGELFF. The CDR3 bases are TGCGCCAGCAGCATAGGACTAGCGGGAGCCGGGGAGCTGTTTTTT.

The genes are TRBV19 and TRBJ2-4; 10 positions agree with TRBD2. The CDR3 contains 19 residues. Germline V gene data show CDR1 as LNHDA and CDR2 as SQIVND (reference sequence). The V segment lost 5 bases and the J segment 6 bases; nucleotides outside the gene matches: 19. In nucleotides, the CDR3 is TGTGCCAGTAGTCCCGTGGGGCGACTAGCGGGTGGGGGAGGAAACATTCAGTACTTC. As protein: CASSPVGRLAGGGGNIQYF.

This clone was detected once. The rearrangement links TRBV7-2 to TRBJ2-1, with D hard to call. V was pared by 4 bases and J by 5 bases, with 12 bases between. The CDR3 runs to 14 residues. Per germline, CDR1 SGHTA and CDR2 FQGNSA. In DNA form, the CDR3 reads TGTGCCAGCAGCTGGGAACCCCCCCACAATGAGCAGTTCTTC. This codes for CASSWEPPHNEQFF.

The J gene is TRBJ1-6, the V gene TRBV30; D uncertain. The CDR3 totals 14 residues. The germline V gene has CDR1 GTSNPN and CDR2 SVGIG (reference sequence). Trimming left V 0 bases short and J 11 bases short, with 14 bases between. CDR3 DNA sequence: TGTGCCTGGAGTGTAGAGGCCCGCTTGCCACCCCTCCACTTT. Translating it yields CAWSVEARLPPLHF. Together with reference TRBV30 and TRBJ1-6, the CDR3 gives the full variable domain: SQTIHQWPATLVQPVGSPLSLECTVEGTSNPNLYWYRQAAGRGLQLLFYSVGIGQISSEVPQNLSASRPQDRQFILSSKKLLLSDSGFYLCAWSVEARLPPLHFGNGTRLTVT.

This sequence joins TRBV18 and TRBJ2-1; the match to TRBD2 covers 13 bases. V lost 3 bases to trimming and J lost 0 bases; unmatched junction nucleotides: 11. Looked up from germline, CDR1 is KGHSH and CDR2 is LQKENI. CDR3 length: 20 amino acids. The CDR3 DNA sequence: TGTGCCAGCTCACCGAGCCGACTAGCGGGAGGTGTGAGCTCCTACAATGAGCAGTTCTTC. Its translation: CASSPSRLAGGVSSYNEQFF.

This clone was seen only once. The CDR3 reads CASSLGPTPRASQPQHF. CDR3 nucleotides: TGTGCCAGCAGCTTGGGTCCGACCCCCAGAGCCAGTCAGCCCCAGCATTTT. J is TRBJ1-5 and V is TRBV5-6; no clear D. CDR3 length equals 17 residues. The V end lost 0 bases, the J end lost 6 bases, and 19 bases lay between the germline ends. Germline V gene lookup returns CDR1 SGHDT and CDR2 YYEEEE. The variable domain in full, with the rest retrieved from reference TRBV5-6 and TRBJ1-5, is DAGVTQSPTHLIKTRGQQVTLRCSPKSGHDTVSWYQQALGQGPQFIFQYYEEEERQRGNFPDRFSGHQFPNYSSELNVNALLLGDSALYLCASSLGPTPRASQPQHFGDGTRLSIL.

The chain recombines TRBV5-4 with TRBJ1-1; 7 nucleotides agree with TRBD1. In germline, CDR1 is SGHNT, CDR2 YYREEE (reference sequence). This CDR3 comprises 14 residues. V gave up 7 bases and J gave up 5 bases; unmatched junction bases: 11. The CDR3 protein is CASSTGAPPTEAFF. In DNA, the CDR3 is TGTGCCAGCTCCACAGGGGCCCCCCCAACTGAAGCTTTCTTT.

J is TRBJ2-1 and V is TRBV30; 7 bases line up with TRBD2. This CDR3 is built from 14 residues. Germline V gene data show CDR1 as GTSNPN and CDR2 as SVGIG (reference sequence). J gave up 2 bases and V 1 base, and 2 bases lay outside the gene matches. In DNA, the CDR3 is TGTGCCTGGAGTGGGGGGGGAGCCTACAATGAGCAGTTCTTC. It encodes CAWSGGGAYNEQFF. Drawing the rest from reference TRBV30 and TRBJ2-1, the complete variable domain is SQTIHQWPATLVQPVGSPLSLECTVEGTSNPNLYWYRQAAGRGLQLLFYSVGIGQISSEVPQNLSASRPQDRQFILSSKKLLLSDSGFYLCAWSGGGAYNEQFFGPGTRLTVL.

V usage is TRBV28 and J usage is TRBJ1-5, with D maybe TRBD1 (5 bases). Germline CDR1 reads MDHEN; CDR2 reads SYDVKM. The V end lost 6 bases, the J end lost 0 bases, and 18 bases lay between the germline ends. The CDR3 totals 17 residues. The CDR3 loop reads CASSEPAGQYSNQPQHF. The CDR3 DNA follows: TGTGCCAGCAGCGAACCCGCAGGGCAATATAGCAATCAGCCCCAGCATTTT.

DNA for the CDR3: TGTGCCAGCAGTTACTCCGCGACAGTGAGCTCCTACGAGCAGTACTTC. Protein: CASSYSATVSSYEQYF. V and J are TRBV6-7 and TRBJ2-7; D possibly corresponds to TRBD1 (5 bases). TRBV6-7 is annotated as an ORF whose role is uncertain. Trimming removed 0 bases from V and 0 bases from J, with 12 bases in between. The CDR3 is made up of 16 amino acids.

The chain couples TRBV11-2 to TRBJ2-3, with a weak D call TRBD1 (5 bases). The V end lost 5 bases, the J end lost 3 bases, and 12 bases lay between the germline ends. Looked up from germline, CDR1 is SGHAT and CDR2 is FQNNGV. The CDR3 is made up of 14 amino acids. The CDR3, as DNA: TGTGCCAGCAGCACCTTGACAGTAACAGATACGCAGTATTTT. It is translated as CASSTLTVTDTQYF.

This clone was found once. DNA for the CDR3: TGTGCCAGCGTGGCCCCGACCTGGGCAAACACCGGGGAGCTGTTTTTT. Translation: CASVAPTWANTGELFF. The rearrangement joins TRBV19 to TRBJ2-2; D unresolved. Germline-derived CDR1 and CDR2 are LNHDA and SQIVND (reference sequence). The CDR3 runs 16 residues. Trimming shortened V by 9 bases and J by 2 bases, and 19 bases separated the two germline ends.

To note about this clone: Different DNA sequences within this sample yield the same CDR3. CDR3 sequence: CAWSVGLNTEAFF. The CDR3 region has the DNA TGTGCCTGGAGTGTCGGTTTGAACACTGAAGCTTTCTTT. This chain uses TRBV30 with TRBJ1-1, with D unresolved. V was trimmed by 0 bases and J by 0 bases, leaving 5 bases between them. Per the germline V gene, CDR1 is GTSNPN and CDR2 is SVGIG (reference sequence). The CDR3 has 13 residues.

About this clone itself: Other DNA variants within this sample encode the same CDR3. The chain has TRBV29-1 and TRBJ2-3, with D possibly being TRBD2 (6 bases). The germline V and J ends were trimmed by 2 bases and 2 bases, with 8 bases remaining between them. Per germline, CDR1 SQVTM and CDR2 ANQGSEA. The CDR3 spans 13 residues. This CDR3 is CSVERDSTDTQYF. CDR3 coding DNA: TGCAGCGTTGAAAGGGACTCCACAGATACGCAGTATTTT.

The J gene is TRBJ2-6, the V gene TRBV9; no firm D call. Between the trimmed V and J ends, which lost 4 bases and 3 bases, there was a span of 8 bases. Germline-derived CDR1 and CDR2 are SGDLS and YYNGEE. The CDR3 length is 14 residues. For the CDR3, the DNA is TGTGCCAGCAGCAGGGTCCTTGGGGCCAACGTCCTGACTTTC. Amino acid sequence: CASSRVLGANVLTF. The complete variable domain, with remaining parts taken from reference TRBV9 and TRBJ2-6, reads DSGVTQTPKHLITATGQRVTLRCSPRSGDLSVYWYQQSLDQGLQFLIQYYNGEERAKGNILERFSAQQFPDLHSELNLSSLELGDSALYFCASSRVLGANVLTFGAGSRLTVL.

As regards this clone: This same CDR3 is encoded by further DNA sequences in the sample. The genes are TRBV7-2 and TRBJ2-5, with D unresolved. The CDR3 consists of 14 residues. Per the germline V gene, CDR1 is SGHTA and CDR2 is FQGNSA. The V gene lost 5 bases and the J gene lost 1 base, with 11 bases spanning the gap. As DNA, the CDR3 is TGTGCCAGCAGCCCAACTCTAGTCCAAGAGACCCAGTACTTC. Amino acid sequence: CASSPTLVQETQYF.

V gene TRBV27 combines with J gene TRBJ1-5, with D possibly being TRBD1 (5 bases). Trimming shortened V by 5 bases and J by 2 bases, and 19 bases separated the two germline ends. The length of the CDR3 is 17 residues. Germline-derived CDR1 and CDR2 are MNHEY and SMNVEV (reference sequence). The CDR3 DNA reads as TGTGCCAGCAGTCCCTTTATGACAGCTTGGGGCAATCAGCCCCAGCATTTT. Translating it yields CASSPFMTAWGNQPQHF.

The chain employs TRBV2 and TRBJ2-7; tentatively, D is TRBD1 or TRBD2 (6 bases each). Trimming pared 4 bases from V and 9 bases from J, leaving 10 bases between. Germline V CDR1 and CDR2: SNHLY, FYNNEI. CDR3 size: 11 residues. CDR3 loop: CASSGGARQYF. CDR3 coding DNA: TGTGCCAGCAGTGGGGGGGCTCGGCAGTACTTC.

CDR3 sequence (DNA): TGTGCCTCCTCGCTCGGGACAGGGTATGGGCCCCAGCATTTT. This encodes CASSLGTGYGPQHF. This sequence joins TRBV15 and TRBJ1-5; 9 nucleotides line up with TRBD1. Looked up from germline, CDR1 is LNHNV and CDR2 is YYDKDF (reference sequence). Trimming removed 11 bases from V and 9 bases from J; junction bases left unmatched: 14. This CDR3 is built from 14 residues.

This rearrangement joins TRBV9 to TRBJ2-7; TRBD1 aligns across 7 bases. CDR3 length: 15 amino acids. V dropped 3 bases and J dropped 4; count of bases not matched to a gene: 10. The germline V gene has CDR1 SGDLS and CDR2 YYNGEE. This CDR3 is CASSESPGQNYEQYF. CDR3 sequence (DNA): TGTGCCAGCAGCGAGTCCCCGGGACAGAATTACGAGCAGTACTTC.

V and J are TRBV19 and TRBJ1-2, with D possibly being TRBD1 (5 bases). Looked up from germline, CDR1 is LNHDA and CDR2 is SQIVND (reference sequence). V dropped 6 bases and J dropped 1 base, with 18 bases sitting between them. This CDR3 is 16 amino acids long. This CDR3 is CASSFSWDASNYGYTF. DNA of the CDR3: TGTGCCAGTAGCTTCTCCTGGGACGCCAGTAACTATGGCTACACCTTC. Filled out from reference TRBV19 and TRBJ1-2, the complete variable domain reads DGGITQSPKYLFRKEGQNVTLSCEQNLNHDAMYWYRQDPGQGLRLIYYSQIVNDFQKGDIAEGYSVSREKKESFPLTVTSAQKNPTAFYLCASSFSWDASNYGYTFGSGTRLTVV.